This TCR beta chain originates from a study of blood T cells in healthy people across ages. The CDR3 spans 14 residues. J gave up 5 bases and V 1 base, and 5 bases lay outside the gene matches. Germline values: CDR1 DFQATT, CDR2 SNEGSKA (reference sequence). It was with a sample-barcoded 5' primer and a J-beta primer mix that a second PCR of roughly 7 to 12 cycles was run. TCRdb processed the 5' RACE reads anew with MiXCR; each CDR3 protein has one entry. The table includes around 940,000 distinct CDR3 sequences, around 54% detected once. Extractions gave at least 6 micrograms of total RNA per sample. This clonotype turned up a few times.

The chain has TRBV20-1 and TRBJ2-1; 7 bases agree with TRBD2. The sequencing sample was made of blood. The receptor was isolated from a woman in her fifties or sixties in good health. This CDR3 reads CSARAAGVHNEQFF. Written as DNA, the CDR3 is TGCAGTGCTAGAGCGGCGGGAGTCCACAATGAGCAGTTCTTC.